The 14 T cell receptor beta chains below all came from one sample that was sequenced in a study of OX40 agonist ivuxolimab in advanced cancers. Clones were read by immunoSEQ multiplex PCR, and TCRdb kept only the in-frame ones, dropping some. The sample records about 17,000 clones, over 75% being singletons. The sample in question was CD4+ or CD8+ T cells sorted from blood, obtained in a trial of the OX40 agonist ivuxolimab. The receptors originated from an adult with an advanced solid tumor such as melanoma, head and neck, liver or kidney cancer.

V gene TRBV6-6 combines with J gene TRBJ1-2, with no clear D. The CDR3 spans 16 residues. The germline V gene encodes CDR1 MNHNY and CDR2 SVGAGI (reference sequence). V lost 0 bases and J lost 3, with 14 bases in between. CDR3 coding DNA: TGTGCCAGCAGTTACTCGTCCGATCCGTATTACTATGGCTACACCTTC. This codes for CASSYSSDPYYYGYTF.

The V call is TRBV7-3, the J call TRBJ2-3; D call uncertain. Germline V CDR1 and CDR2: SGHTA, FQGTGA. This CDR3 has 13 amino acids. V was cut by 4 bases and J by 0 bases, with 5 bases left in between. The CDR3 coding sequence is TGTGCCAGCAGCTCGATTAGCACAGATACGCAGTATTTT. It translates to CASSSISTDTQYF.

The V call is TRBV6-6, the J call TRBJ2-2; 7 bases agree with TRBD2. Germline lookup yields CDR1 MNHNY and CDR2 SVGAGI (reference sequence). J lost 1 base, V lost 7 bases, and 9 bases had no gene match. The CDR3 loop spans 16 amino acids. Here the CDR3 reads CASTLKLAMNTGELFF. CDR3 in DNA: TGTGCCAGCACCCTAAAACTAGCGATGAACACCGGGGAGCTGTTTTTT.

V usage is TRBV7-2 and J usage is TRBJ1-5; no clear D. Germline assignment: CDR1 SGHTA and CDR2 FQGNSA. V lost 1 base and J lost 2, with 9 bases in between. The CDR3 totals 15 residues. The CDR3 spells CASSLVLAGNQPQHF. The CDR3 DNA is TGTGCCAGCAGCTTAGTCCTAGCGGGCAATCAGCCCCAGCATTTT.

The chain couples TRBV7-9 to TRBJ2-7; 7 nucleotides line up with TRBD1. The V segment lost 3 bases and the J segment 2 bases; nucleotides outside the gene matches: 4. Germline CDR1 SEHNR, CDR2 FQNEAQ (reference sequence). The CDR3 has 14 amino acids. CDR3 sequence: CASSLTGNAYEQYF. The CDR3 nucleotides are TGTGCCAGCAGCTTGACAGGGAACGCCTACGAGCAGTACTTC.

V usage is TRBV7-2 and J usage is TRBJ1-4, with D perhaps TRBD1 (5 bases). The CDR3 covers 17 residues. V lost 1 base and J 2 bases, leaving 14 bases between the germline ends. Germline lookup yields CDR1 SGHTA and CDR2 FQGNSA. The CDR3 sequence: CASSLGLWEGTNEKLFF. Written as DNA, the CDR3 is TGTGCCAGCAGCTTAGGCCTATGGGAGGGGACTAATGAAAAACTGTTTTTT.

The count of this clone is one. This rearrangement joins TRBV4-1 to TRBJ2-1; possibly TRBD1 or TRBD2 for D (6 bases each). Germline lookup yields CDR1 MGHRA and CDR2 YSYEKL. Trimming shortened V by 3 bases and J by 0 bases, and 12 bases separated the two germline ends. The length of the CDR3 is 16 residues. This chain's CDR3 is CASSHGGLSSYNEQFF. The CDR3 DNA is TGCGCCAGCAGCCACGGGGGCCTCAGCTCCTACAATGAGCAGTTCTTC.

The V call is TRBV20-1, the J call TRBJ2-7; either TRBD1 or TRBD2 may supply D (5 bases each). The germline gives CDR1 DFQATT, CDR2 SNEGSKA (reference sequence). The length of the CDR3 is 11 residues. V was cut by 5 bases and J by 7 bases, with 12 bases left in between. CDR3 in amino acids: CSARDDWEQYF. CDR3 sequence (DNA): TGCAGTGCTCGGGACGACTGGGAGCAGTACTTC.

The rearrangement links TRBV5-1 to TRBJ2-1, with TRBD2 matching over 7 bases. The germline gives CDR1 SGHRS, CDR2 YFSETQ. This CDR3 has 15 residues. V lost 0 bases to trimming and J lost 2 bases; unmatched junction nucleotides: 2. CDR3 nucleotides: TGCGCCAGCAGCTTGGTCGCGGGAGCCTACAATGAGCAGTTCTTC. Translated, it gives CASSLVAGAYNEQFF. The full variable domain, completed using reference TRBV5-1 and TRBJ2-1, is KAGVTQTPRYLIKTRGQQVTLSCSPISGHRSVSWYQQTPGQGLQFLFEYFSETQRNKGNFPGRFSGRQFSNSRSEMNVSTLELGDSALYLCASSLVAGAYNEQFFGPGTRLTVL.

The gene calls are TRBV27 and TRBJ2-7; D not certain. CDR3 length equals 15 residues. V lost 4 bases to trimming and J lost 0 bases, with 13 bases between them. Germline V CDR1 and CDR2: MNHEY, SMNVEV (reference sequence). The CDR3 reads CASSSPLSFSYEQYF. The CDR3 DNA sequence: TGTGCCAGCAGTTCCCCCCTTAGTTTCTCCTACGAGCAGTACTTC.

This clone came up once. The chain carries TRBV2 and TRBJ2-7, with 11 bases fitting TRBD2. Germline assignment: CDR1 SNHLY and CDR2 FYNNEI. The CDR3 totals 15 residues. Losses at the gene ends were 3 bases for V and 4 bases for J; bases not matched to a gene: 5. CDR3 bases: TGTGCCAGCAGTGAGGCACTAGCGGGAGAATACGAGCAGTACTTC. It yields the protein CASSEALAGEYEQYF.

This sequence joins TRBV2 and TRBJ2-5, with no clear D. The CDR3 is 12 amino acids. Trimming left V 4 bases short and J 5 bases short, with 8 bases between. Germline CDR1 SNHLY, CDR2 FYNNEI. The CDR3 spells CASSGQTETQYF. The CDR3 DNA reads TGTGCCAGCAGTGGACAAACCGAGACCCAGTACTTC.

This clone was seen a handful of times. This chain connects TRBV6-1 to TRBJ2-7; D call uncertain. The V end lost 8 bases, the J end lost 2 bases, and 10 bases lay between the germline ends. Germline V gives CDR1 MNHNS, CDR2 SASEGT. The CDR3 consists of 12 residues. The CDR3 DNA is TGTGCCAGCCACAGAGTCCCCTACGAGCAGTACTTC. Translating it yields CASHRVPYEQYF.

Worth noting for this clone: Other DNA sequences within the sample encode an identical CDR3. The chain recombines TRBV28 with TRBJ2-7; 9 nucleotides match TRBD1. Unmatched junction bases numbered 8, after V lost 3 bases and J lost 5 bases. The CDR3 consists of 15 residues. Germline CDR1 is MDHEN and CDR2 is SYDVKM. Here the CDR3 DNA reads TGTGCCAGCAGTTTCCGCGGGACAGGGTCTGACGAGCAGTACTTC. Its protein product is CASSFRGTGSDEQYF.